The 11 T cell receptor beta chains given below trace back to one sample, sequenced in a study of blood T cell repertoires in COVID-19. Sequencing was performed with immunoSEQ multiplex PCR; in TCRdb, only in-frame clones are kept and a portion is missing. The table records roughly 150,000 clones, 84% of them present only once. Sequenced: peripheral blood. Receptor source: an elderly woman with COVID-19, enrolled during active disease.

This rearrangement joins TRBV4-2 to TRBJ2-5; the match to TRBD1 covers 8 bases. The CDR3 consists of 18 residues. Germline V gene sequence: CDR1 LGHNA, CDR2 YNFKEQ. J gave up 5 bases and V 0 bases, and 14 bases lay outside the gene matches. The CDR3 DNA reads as TGTGCCAGCAGCCAAGAGCACAGGGGGAAAGGACAATCGGAGACCCAGTACTTC. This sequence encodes CASSQEHRGKGQSETQYF.

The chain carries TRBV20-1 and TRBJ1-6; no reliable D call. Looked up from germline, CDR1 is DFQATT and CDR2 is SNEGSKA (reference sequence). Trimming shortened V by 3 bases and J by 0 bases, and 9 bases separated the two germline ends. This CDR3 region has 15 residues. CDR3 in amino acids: CSASGSSSYNSPLHF. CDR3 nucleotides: TGCAGTGCTAGTGGTAGTAGCTCCTATAATTCACCCCTCCACTTT.

The CDR3 here is CASSSLGAGDTGELFF. The CDR3 DNA is TGTGCCAGCAGTTCCCTGGGGGCGGGAGACACCGGGGAGCTGTTTTTT. This chain uses TRBV27 with TRBJ2-2, with a weak D call TRBD2 (7 bases). V was pared by 4 bases and J by 3 bases, with 15 bases between. Germline V lookup: CDR1 MNHEY, CDR2 SMNVEV (reference sequence). The CDR3 runs to 16 residues.

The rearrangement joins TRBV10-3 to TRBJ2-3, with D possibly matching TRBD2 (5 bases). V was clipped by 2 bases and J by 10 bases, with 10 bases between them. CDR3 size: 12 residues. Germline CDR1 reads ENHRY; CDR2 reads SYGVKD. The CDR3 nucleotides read TGTGCCATCAGTGAGGGTGGGAGACCGCAGTATTTT. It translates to CAISEGGRPQYF.

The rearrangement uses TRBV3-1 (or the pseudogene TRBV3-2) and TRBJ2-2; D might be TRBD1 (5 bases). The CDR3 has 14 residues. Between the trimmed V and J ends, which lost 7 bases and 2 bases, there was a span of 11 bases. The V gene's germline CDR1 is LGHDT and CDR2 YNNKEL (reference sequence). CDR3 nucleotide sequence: TGTGCCAGCAACAGACAGCCCAACACCGGGGAGCTGTTTTTT. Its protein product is CASNRQPNTGELFF.

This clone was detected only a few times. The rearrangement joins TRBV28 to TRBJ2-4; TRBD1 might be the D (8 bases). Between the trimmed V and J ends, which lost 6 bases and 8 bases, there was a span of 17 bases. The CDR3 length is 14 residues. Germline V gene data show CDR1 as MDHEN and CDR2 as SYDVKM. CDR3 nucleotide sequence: TGTGCCAGCAGCTCAGGGGGCGCGGGGGACATTCAGTACTTC. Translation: CASSSGGAGDIQYF.

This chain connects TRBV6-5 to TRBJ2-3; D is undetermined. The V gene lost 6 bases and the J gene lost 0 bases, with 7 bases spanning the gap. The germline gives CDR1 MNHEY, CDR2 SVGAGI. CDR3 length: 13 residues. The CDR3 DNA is TGTGCCAGCAGAATAGAAAGCACAGATACGCAGTATTTT. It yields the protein CASRIESTDTQYF.

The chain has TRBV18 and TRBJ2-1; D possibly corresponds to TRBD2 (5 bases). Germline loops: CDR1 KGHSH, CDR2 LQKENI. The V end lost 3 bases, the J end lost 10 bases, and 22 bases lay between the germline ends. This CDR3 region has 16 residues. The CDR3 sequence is CASSPRSGKTSLEQFF. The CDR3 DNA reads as TGTGCCAGCTCACCCCGGAGCGGTAAGACCTCCTTGGAGCAGTTCTTC.

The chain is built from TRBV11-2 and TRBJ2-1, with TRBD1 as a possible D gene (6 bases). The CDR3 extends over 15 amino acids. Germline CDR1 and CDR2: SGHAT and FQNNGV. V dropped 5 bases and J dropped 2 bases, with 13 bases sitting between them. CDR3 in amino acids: CASSRDEGAYNEQFF. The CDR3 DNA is TGTGCCAGCAGCCGAGACGAGGGGGCCTACAATGAGCAGTTCTTC.

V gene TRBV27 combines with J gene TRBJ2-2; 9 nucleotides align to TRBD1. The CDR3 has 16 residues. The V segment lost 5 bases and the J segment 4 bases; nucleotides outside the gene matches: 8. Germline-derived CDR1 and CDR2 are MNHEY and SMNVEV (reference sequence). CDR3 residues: CASSPAQGAGTGELFF. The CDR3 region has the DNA TGTGCCAGCAGTCCAGCACAGGGGGCTGGCACCGGGGAGCTGTTTTTT.

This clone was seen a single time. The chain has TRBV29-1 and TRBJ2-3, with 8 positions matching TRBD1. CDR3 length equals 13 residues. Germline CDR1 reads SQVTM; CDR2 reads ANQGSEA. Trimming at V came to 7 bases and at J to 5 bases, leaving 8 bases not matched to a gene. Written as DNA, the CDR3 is TGCAGCGGCAAGGACAGGGCTGAAGATACGCAGTATTTT. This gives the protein CSGKDRAEDTQYF.